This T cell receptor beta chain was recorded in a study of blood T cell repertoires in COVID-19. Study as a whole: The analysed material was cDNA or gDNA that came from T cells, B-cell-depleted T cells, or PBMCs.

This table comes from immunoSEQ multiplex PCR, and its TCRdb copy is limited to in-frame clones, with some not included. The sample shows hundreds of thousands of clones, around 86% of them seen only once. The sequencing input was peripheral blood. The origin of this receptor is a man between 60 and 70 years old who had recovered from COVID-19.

This CDR3 is CASSVPSARTDTQYF. In DNA, the CDR3 is TGTGCCAGTAGTGTGCCTAGCGCCCGCACAGATACGCAGTATTTT. The chain combines TRBV19 with TRBJ2-3; weak D call: TRBD2 (6 bases). The germline CDR1 and CDR2 sequences are LNHDA and SQIVND (reference sequence). The CDR3 is 15 residues long. V gave up 5 bases and J gave up 1 base, with 13 bases separating them.